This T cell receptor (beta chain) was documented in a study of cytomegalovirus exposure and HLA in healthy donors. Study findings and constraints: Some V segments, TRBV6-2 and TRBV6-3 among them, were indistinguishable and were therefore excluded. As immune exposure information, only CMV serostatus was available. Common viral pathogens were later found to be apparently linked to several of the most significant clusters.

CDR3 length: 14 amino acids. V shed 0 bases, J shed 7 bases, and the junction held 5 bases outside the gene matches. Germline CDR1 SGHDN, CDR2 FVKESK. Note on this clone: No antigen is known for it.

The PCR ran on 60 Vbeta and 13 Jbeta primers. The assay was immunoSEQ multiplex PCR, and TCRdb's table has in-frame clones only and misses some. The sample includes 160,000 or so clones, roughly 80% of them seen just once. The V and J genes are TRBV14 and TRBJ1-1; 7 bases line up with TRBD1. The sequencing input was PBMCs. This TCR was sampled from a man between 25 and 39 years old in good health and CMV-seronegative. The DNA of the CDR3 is TGTGCCAGCAGCCAAGATTGGGACAGCTATGAAGCTTTCTTT. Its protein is CASSQDWDSYEAFF. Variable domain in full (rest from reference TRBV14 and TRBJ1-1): EAGVTQFPSHSVIEKGQTVTLRCDPISGHDNLYWYRRVMGKEIKFLLHFVKESKQDESGMPNNRFLAERTGGTYSTLKVQPAELEDSGVYFCASSQDWDSYEAFFGQGTRLTVV.